The present TCR beta chain was sequenced within a study of blood T cell repertoires in COVID-19. This CDR3 region has 14 residues. The germline gives CDR1 SGHAT, CDR2 FQNNGV. Comments on this clone: A read error may account for a junction end that differs from germline.

Per the original methods: The authors estimated nucleated cell counts from reference gene primer amplification. Libraries were prepared by immunoSEQ multiplex PCR; TCRdb keeps only in-frame clonotypes and omits some of them. Clone size and the V and J calls come from that table; the DNA yielded D and trimming. The sample records over 200,000 clones, about four fifths being singletons. The chain combines TRBV11-2 with TRBJ2-1, with unresolved D. The TCR originated in a woman in her thirties or forties with acute or convalescent COVID-19. The sequencing input was peripheral blood. DNA of the CDR3: TGTGCCAGCAGCTTAGGGGCAGCCTACCATGAGCAGTTCTTC. Protein product: CASSLGAAYHEQFF. Complete variable domain (other parts from reference TRBV11-2 and TRBJ2-1): EAGVAQSPRYKIIEKRQSVAFWCNPISGHATLYWYQQILGQGPKLLIQFQNNGVVDDSQLPKDRFSAERLKGVDSTLKIQPAKLEDSAVYLCASSLGAAYHEQFFGPGTRLTVL.